This T cell receptor (beta chain) is from a study of control samples from healthy donors and cancer patients. This CDR3 contains 12 residues. The germline gives CDR1 SGHAT, CDR2 FQNNGV. The V and J ends lost 0 bases and 4 bases respectively, with 3 bases between them. The assay was immunoSEQ multiplex PCR, and TCRdb's table has in-frame clones only and misses some. The sample consists of about 150,000 clones, roughly 94% of them appearing once. The receptor's source is a man in his forties in good health. Input material: blood. The chain employs TRBV11-2 and TRBJ2-5, with no clear D. The CDR3 protein is CASSLDRETQYF. DNA for the CDR3: TGTGCCAGCAGCTTAGATCGAGAGACCCAGTACTTC. The whole variable domain, filled in from reference TRBV11-2 and TRBJ2-5, reads EAGVAQSPRYKIIEKRQSVAFWCNPISGHATLYWYQQILGQGPKLLIQFQNNGVVDDSQLPKDRFSAERLKGVDSTLKIQPAKLEDSAVYLCASSLDRETQYFGPGTRLLVL.